The 24 T cell receptor beta chains presented below share a single source sample, sequenced in a study of blood T cell repertoires in COVID-19 (dated by TCRdb to the early 2020s). Receptor libraries were prepared by the immunoSEQ multiplex PCR assay. Here the immuneACCESS table is served through TCRdb, limited to in-frame sequences with V and J called. Missing clones are a known gap in these copies; in checked studies unresolved V genes cover under half, and the rest lacks a known reason. For this sample there are 50,000 or so clones; around 90% appear just once. About 6.7% of the sample is held by the ten biggest clonotypes. Sequenced input: peripheral blood. These receptors were obtained from a man aged 45-65 years with active COVID-19.

The chain links TRBV2 to TRBJ1-1, with TRBD1 identical over 8 bases. J gave up 0 bases and V 8 bases, and 5 bases lay outside the gene matches. The CDR3 is made up of 14 amino acids. Germline CDR1 reads SNHLY; CDR2 reads FYNNEI. CDR3 coding DNA: TGTGCCAGCGGCGGACAGGGCATGAACACTGAAGCTTTCTTT. It specifies CASGGQGMNTEAFF.

The chain links TRBV2 to TRBJ1-2; D is undetermined. Trimming took 10 bases from V and 1 from J, leaving 13 bases between them. Germline V gene sequence: CDR1 SNHLY, CDR2 FYNNEI. This CDR3 is 13 amino acids long. CDR3 bases: TGTGCCACCACCTTGGAGGGTAACTATGGCTACACCTTC. Its protein product is CATTLEGNYGYTF.

The chain carries TRBV5-8 and TRBJ1-2, with unresolved D. Germline assignment: CDR1 SGHTS and CDR2 YDEGEE. This CDR3 has 14 residues. Trimming cost V 3 bases and J 8 bases, with 17 bases left between them. The CDR3 nucleotides are TGTGCCAGCAGCTCCTTACAGACGGGGAGCGGCTACACCTTC. Translating gives CASSSLQTGSGYTF.

In this sample, this clone turned up once. The chain recombines TRBV7-2 with TRBJ2-1, with D maybe TRBD2 (6 bases). The CDR3 is 14 amino acids. CDR1 is SGHTA and CDR2 is FQGNSA in the germline V gene. V was pared by 4 bases and J by 8 bases, with 15 bases between. The CDR3 sequence: CASSSKGGVDEQFF. The CDR3 DNA sequence: TGTGCCAGCAGCTCCAAGGGCGGGGTAGATGAGCAGTTCTTC.

This chain's CDR3 is CASSRTGKVAGGSYNEQFF. The CDR3 bases are TGTGCCAGCAGCCGAACCGGGAAGGTAGCGGGTGGATCCTACAATGAGCAGTTCTTC. This rearrangement joins TRBV3-1 (or the pseudogene TRBV3-2) to TRBJ2-1; 7 nucleotides align to TRBD2. Germline V gene data show CDR1 as LGHDT and CDR2 as YNNKEL (reference sequence). The V gene end was trimmed by 4 bases and the J gene end by 1 base; junction bases not matched to a gene: 16. The CDR3 sequence is 19 residues long.

The chain carries TRBV18 and TRBJ1-5; unclear D gene. Trimming cost V 3 bases and J 0 bases, with 12 bases left between them. This CDR3 spans 16 amino acids. Germline V CDR1 and CDR2: KGHSH, LQKENI. The CDR3 nucleotides are TGTGCCAGCTCACCGGAGCAGACCCATAGCAATCAGCCCCAGCATTTT. This gives the protein CASSPEQTHSNQPQHF.

J is TRBJ1-2 and V is TRBV6-5; 8 nucleotides align to TRBD1. Unmatched junction bases numbered 12, after V lost 6 bases and J lost 6 bases. This CDR3 spans 15 amino acids. Germline V gene sequence: CDR1 MNHEY, CDR2 SVGAGI. This chain's CDR3 is CASRRPLQGAHGYTF. DNA of the CDR3: TGTGCCAGCAGACGCCCTCTCCAGGGGGCGCATGGCTACACCTTC.

The chain links TRBV5-6 to TRBJ1-3; TRBD1 might be the D (6 bases). CDR3 length equals 17 residues. Germline assignment: CDR1 SGHDT and CDR2 YYEEEE. V was clipped by 3 bases and J by 0 bases, with 16 bases between them. The DNA for the CDR3 is TGTGCCAGCAGCTCCCCCCCTACAGGGTTCTCTGGAAACACCATATATTTT. This gives the protein CASSSPPTGFSGNTIYF.

V usage is TRBV24-1 and J usage is TRBJ2-5; D unresolved. CDR1 and CDR2 from the germline V gene are KGHDR and SFDVKD. The CDR3 runs to 15 residues. Trimming removed 3 bases from V and 1 base from J, with 11 bases in between. CDR3 loop: CATSDGLGRQETQYF. CDR3 in DNA: TGTGCCACCAGTGATGGGCTGGGTCGCCAAGAGACCCAGTACTTC.

This clone has more than one count but fewer than ten. The chain is built from TRBV18 and TRBJ2-7, with D uncertain. Trimming took off 2 bases at V and 4 bases at J, with 15 bases between the two ends. Looked up from germline, CDR1 is KGHSH and CDR2 is LQKENI. This CDR3 region has 15 residues. CDR3 in DNA: TGTGCCAGCTCACCATCCTCCAGCCCGAGGTACGAGCAGTACTTC. This encodes CASSPSSSPRYEQYF.

The rearrangement joins TRBV6-5 to TRBJ1-2; 8 nucleotides line up with TRBD1. The CDR3 sequence is 14 residues long. V lost 6 bases, J lost 4 bases, and 7 bases stayed unmatched. The germline gives CDR1 MNHEY, CDR2 SVGAGI. The CDR3 DNA sequence: TGTGCCAGCAGGGGACAGGTGGGATCCTATGGCTACACCTTC. As protein: CASRGQVGSYGYTF.

The chain joins TRBV7-9 to TRBJ1-1; D is uncertain. Per the germline V gene, CDR1 is SEHNR and CDR2 is FQNEAQ (reference sequence). This CDR3 has 13 residues. V shed 6 bases and J shed 1 base, with 9 bases lying between them. In DNA, the CDR3 is TGTGCCAGCAGATTGAGATCGAACACTGAAGCTTTCTTT. This codes for CASRLRSNTEAFF.

J is TRBJ2-1 and V is TRBV15, with 10 positions matching TRBD2. Unmatched junction bases numbered 5, after V lost 4 bases and J lost 8 bases. This CDR3 has 14 amino acids. From germline, CDR1 is LNHNV and CDR2 YYDKDF (reference sequence). CDR3 sequence (DNA): TGTGCCACCAGCAAGGCTAGCGGGAGCTATGAGCAGTTCTTC. It specifies CATSKASGSYEQFF.

This sequence joins TRBV14 and TRBJ2-7; 7 bases map to TRBD1. Germline CDR1 and CDR2: SGHDN and FVKESK. The V segment lost 4 bases and the J segment 4 bases; nucleotides outside the gene matches: 4. CDR3 length: 13 residues. The CDR3 DNA reads TGTGCCAGCAGCCTAGGGGGCCGATACGAGCAGTACTTC. It yields the protein CASSLGGRYEQYF.

This clone was recorded only once. The V and J genes are TRBV19 and TRBJ2-7, with TRBD2 as a possible D gene (5 bases). V lost 3 bases, J lost 7 bases, and 19 bases lay in between. The CDR3 loop spans 15 amino acids. Germline CDR1 and CDR2: LNHDA and SQIVND (reference sequence). The CDR3 region has the DNA TGTGCCAGTAGTATGTATCTCAACGGGGTTGGGGAGCAGTACTTC. Translating gives CASSMYLNGVGEQYF.

The CDR3 protein is CAAGGRMIEAFF. The CDR3 DNA is TGTGCCGCGGGGGGTCGAATGATAGAAGCTTTCTTT. The J gene is TRBJ1-1, the V gene TRBV6-5; D possibly corresponds to TRBD1 (5 bases). V was shortened by 11 bases and J by 8 bases, with 18 bases between the two germline ends. Germline CDR1 MNHEY, CDR2 SVGAGI. This CDR3 is 12 amino acids long.

The chain uses TRBV6-5 and TRBJ2-3; 10 nucleotides match TRBD1. Germline trimming cut 6 bases from V and 6 bases from J; bases unmatched to any gene: 9. The CDR3 is 15 amino acids. In germline, CDR1 is MNHEY, CDR2 SVGAGI. DNA of the CDR3: TGTGCCAGCAGGATCGGACAGGGGGTCTGGGATACGCAGTATTTT. This gives the protein CASRIGQGVWDTQYF.

V gene TRBV14 combines with J gene TRBJ2-1; D is ambiguous. Germline V CDR1 and CDR2: SGHDN, FVKESK. The CDR3 sequence is 11 residues long. Trimming left V 1 base short and J 9 bases short, with 4 bases between. CDR3 loop: CASSQVSEQFF. DNA for the CDR3: TGTGCCAGCAGCCAAGTCAGTGAGCAGTTCTTC.

Only one count was recorded for this clone. The J gene is TRBJ2-7, the V gene TRBV25-1; the D gene is possibly TRBD1 (6 bases). CDR1 and CDR2 (germline): MGHDK, SYGVNS. V was pared by 2 bases and J by 5 bases, with 13 bases between. The CDR3 is 14 amino acids. CDR3 sequence reads: CASSEIGGSDEQYF. DNA of the CDR3: TGTGCCAGCAGTGAAATAGGGGGATCCGACGAGCAGTACTTC.

V and J are TRBV2 and TRBJ2-7, with D possibly TRBD1 on 5 matching bases. V was cut by 4 bases and J by 5 bases, with 12 bases left in between. CDR1 is SNHLY and CDR2 is FYNNEI in the germline V gene. The CDR3 is 13 amino acids. The CDR3 sequence: CASSGSRAHEQYF. The DNA of the CDR3 is TGTGCCAGCAGTGGATCCAGGGCTCACGAGCAGTACTTC.

The chain uses TRBV5-5 and TRBJ1-4, with unresolved D. V was cut by 1 base and J by 7 bases, with 11 bases left in between. This CDR3 spans 14 amino acids. Germline CDR1 and CDR2: SGHKS and YYEKEE (reference sequence). CDR3 sequence reads: CASSLSARGEKLFF. The CDR3 coding sequence is TGTGCCAGCAGCTTGTCAGCGAGAGGTGAAAAACTGTTTTTT.

This clone occurred once. The rearrangement links TRBV4-1 to TRBJ2-1; TRBD2 matches at 10 bases. CDR1 is MGHRA and CDR2 is YSYEKL in the germline V gene. Trimming removed 6 bases from V and 4 bases from J; junction bases left unmatched: 3. The CDR3 covers 14 residues. The CDR3 bases are TGCGCCAGCAGTCTAGCGGGAGCTTACAATGAGCAGTTCTTC. Amino acids: CASSLAGAYNEQFF.

The chain combines TRBV7-8 with TRBJ2-1; possibly TRBD2 for D (6 bases). CDR3 length equals 16 residues. The germline V and J ends were trimmed by 1 base and 8 bases, with 18 bases remaining between them. CDR1 SGHVS and CDR2 FQNEAQ come from the germline V gene. CDR3 nucleotide sequence: TGTGCCAGCAGCTTAGGGACCGCTTTCGGGGACTATGAGCAGTTCTTC. Amino acid sequence: CASSLGTAFGDYEQFF.

V and J are TRBV4-2 and TRBJ2-7; 11 bases align to TRBD2. The germline V gene has CDR1 LGHNA and CDR2 YNFKEQ. The CDR3 spans 19 residues. J gave up 0 bases and V 0 bases, and 10 bases lay outside the gene matches. CDR3 residues: CASSQDLRPSGGLSYEQYF. The CDR3 DNA reads as TGTGCCAGCAGCCAAGACTTACGACCTAGCGGGGGGCTCTCCTACGAGCAGTACTTC.